This T cell receptor (beta chain) was identified in a study of blood T cell repertoires in COVID-19. The overall study: PBMCs, B-cell-depleted T cells, or T cells were the source of the cDNA or gDNA that made up the material.

This table comes from immunoSEQ multiplex PCR, and its TCRdb copy is limited to in-frame clones, with some not included. Counted here are 70,000 or so clones, around 82% occurring once; the ten biggest clones make up around a sixth. The receptor was derived from a human donor in a cohort sampled during active COVID-19. Sequencing was carried out using peripheral blood.

CDR3: CASSRGSVQETQYF. The CDR3 nucleotides are TGTGCCAGCAGCCGAGGGTCTGTCCAAGAGACCCAGTACTTC. The V call is TRBV11-2, the J call TRBJ2-5, with D perhaps matching TRBD2 (5 bases). V was cut by 5 bases and J by 1 base, with 11 bases left in between. This CDR3 spans 14 amino acids. Germline V gene sequence: CDR1 SGHAT, CDR2 FQNNGV. The full variable domain, completed using reference TRBV11-2 and TRBJ2-5, is EAGVAQSPRYKIIEKRQSVAFWCNPISGHATLYWYQQILGQGPKLLIQFQNNGVVDDSQLPKDRFSAERLKGVDSTLKIQPAKLEDSAVYLCASSRGSVQETQYFGPGTRLLVL.